At least ten counts were recorded for the clone carrying this T cell receptor beta chain. What it binds is not known. The data stem from a study of regulatory T cells in long-lasting Graves disease. Per the germline V gene, CDR1 is SGHDT and CDR2 is YYEEEE. Trimming stripped 2 bases from V and 2 bases from J, with 16 bases between. The CDR3 extends over 16 amino acids. With iRepertoire HTBI primers and Arm-PCR of CDR3 regions, TCR beta libraries were built. Original handling: Taken together, the samples had around 60 TRBV and more than 12 TRBJ segments identified. TCRdb analysed the multiplex PCR reads with MiXCR anew, one entry per CDR3 protein. Here the V and J calls rest on TCRdb's processing, not on the authors' analysis. The table shows around 400,000 distinct CDR3 sequences, with about 12% occurring only once. Noted time point: newly diagnosed GD, antithyroid drugs for less than 3 months. From RNA extracted from PBMCs, the TCR library was made.

Points from the study as a whole: There was favoring of TRBV28, TRBJ1-2 and TRBJ2-5 in persistent disease.

Separately, the same data were catalogued under a study of T cells in Graves' hyperthyroidism and ophthalmopathy. That source adds: The model's output predicted ophthalmopathy at a median of approximately 6.5 months prior to onset.

The material was peripheral blood mononuclear cells (PBMCs), obtained at new diagnosis, from a patient treated with antithyroid drugs. The TCR sequence derives from a woman younger than 35 with Graves disease. This sequence joins TRBV5-6 and TRBJ1-1; D remains ambiguous. Here the CDR3 DNA reads TGTGCCAGCAGCTTACCTCAACACCTCAGTAACACTGAAGCTTTCTTT. The encoded protein is CASSLPQHLSNTEAFF.